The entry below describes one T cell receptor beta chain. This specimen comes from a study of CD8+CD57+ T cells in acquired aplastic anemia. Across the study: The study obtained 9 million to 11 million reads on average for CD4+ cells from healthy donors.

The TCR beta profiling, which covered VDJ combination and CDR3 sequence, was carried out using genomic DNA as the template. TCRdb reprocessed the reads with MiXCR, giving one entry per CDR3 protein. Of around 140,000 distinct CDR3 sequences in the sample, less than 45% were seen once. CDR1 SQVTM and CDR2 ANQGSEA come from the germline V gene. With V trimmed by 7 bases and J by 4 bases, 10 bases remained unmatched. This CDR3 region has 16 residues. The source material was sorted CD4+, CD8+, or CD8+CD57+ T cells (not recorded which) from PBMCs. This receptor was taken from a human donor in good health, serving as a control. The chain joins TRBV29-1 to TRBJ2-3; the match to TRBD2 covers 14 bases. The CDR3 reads CSAKGGTSGSADTQYF. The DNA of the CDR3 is TGCAGCGCCAAGGGGGGGACTAGCGGGAGCGCAGATACGCAGTATTTT.